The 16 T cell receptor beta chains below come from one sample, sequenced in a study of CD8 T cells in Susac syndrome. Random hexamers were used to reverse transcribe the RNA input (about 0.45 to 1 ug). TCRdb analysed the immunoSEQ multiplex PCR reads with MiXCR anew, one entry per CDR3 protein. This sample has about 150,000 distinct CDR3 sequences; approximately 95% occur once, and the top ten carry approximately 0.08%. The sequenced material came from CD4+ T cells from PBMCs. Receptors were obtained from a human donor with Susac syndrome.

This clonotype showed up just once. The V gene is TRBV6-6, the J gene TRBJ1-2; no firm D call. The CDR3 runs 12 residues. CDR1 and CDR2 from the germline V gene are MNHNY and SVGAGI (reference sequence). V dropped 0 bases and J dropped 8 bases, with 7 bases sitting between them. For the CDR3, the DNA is TGTGCCAGCAGTTACTCCGACGGGGGCTACACCTTC. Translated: CASSYSDGGYTF.

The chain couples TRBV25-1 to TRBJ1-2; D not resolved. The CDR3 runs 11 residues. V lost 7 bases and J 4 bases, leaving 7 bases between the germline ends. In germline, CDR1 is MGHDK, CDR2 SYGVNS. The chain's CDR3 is CASTGGYGYTF. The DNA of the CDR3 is TGTGCCAGCACAGGAGGCTATGGCTACACCTTC.

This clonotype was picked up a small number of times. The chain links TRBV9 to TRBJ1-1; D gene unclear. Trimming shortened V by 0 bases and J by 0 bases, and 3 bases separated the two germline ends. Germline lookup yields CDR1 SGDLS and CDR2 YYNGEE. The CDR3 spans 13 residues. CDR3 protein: CASSVELNTEAFF. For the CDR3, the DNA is TGTGCCAGCAGCGTAGAATTGAACACTGAAGCTTTCTTT.

The CDR3 DNA is TGCAGCGTTGAAGTTGGGACAGGGAAAAACGAGCAGTACTTC. It is translated as CSVEVGTGKNEQYF. The J gene is TRBJ2-7, the V gene TRBV29-1; the match to TRBD1 covers 9 bases. Germline loops: CDR1 SQVTM, CDR2 ANQGSEA. J gave up 5 bases and V 1 base, and 6 bases lay outside the gene matches. The CDR3 runs 14 residues.

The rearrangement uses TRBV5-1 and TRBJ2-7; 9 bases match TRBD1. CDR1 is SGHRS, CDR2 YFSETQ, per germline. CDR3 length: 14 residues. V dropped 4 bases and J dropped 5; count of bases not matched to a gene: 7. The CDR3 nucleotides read TGCGCCAGCAGCGGGGGGACAGGGAGTGACGAGCAGTACTTC. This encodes CASSGGTGSDEQYF.

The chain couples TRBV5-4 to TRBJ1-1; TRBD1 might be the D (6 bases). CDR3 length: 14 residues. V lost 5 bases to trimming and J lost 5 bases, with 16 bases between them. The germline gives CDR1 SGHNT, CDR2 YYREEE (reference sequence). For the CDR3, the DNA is TGTGCCAGCAGTCCAGGGGCCCTAGATACTGAAGCTTTCTTT. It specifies CASSPGALDTEAFF.

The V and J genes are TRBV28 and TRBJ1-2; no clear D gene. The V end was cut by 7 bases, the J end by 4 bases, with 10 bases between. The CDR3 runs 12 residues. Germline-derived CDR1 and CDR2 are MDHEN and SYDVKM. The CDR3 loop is CASKVNTYGYTF. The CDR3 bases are TGTGCCAGCAAAGTCAATACCTATGGCTACACCTTC.

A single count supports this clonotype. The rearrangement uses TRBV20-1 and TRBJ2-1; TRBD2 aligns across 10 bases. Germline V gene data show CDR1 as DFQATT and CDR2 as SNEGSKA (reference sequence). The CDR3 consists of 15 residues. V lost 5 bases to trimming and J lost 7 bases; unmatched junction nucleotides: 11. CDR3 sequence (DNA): TGCAGTGCTCCGAGGAGCGGGAGGGCTGTAAATGAGCAGTTCTTC. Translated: CSAPRSGRAVNEQFF.

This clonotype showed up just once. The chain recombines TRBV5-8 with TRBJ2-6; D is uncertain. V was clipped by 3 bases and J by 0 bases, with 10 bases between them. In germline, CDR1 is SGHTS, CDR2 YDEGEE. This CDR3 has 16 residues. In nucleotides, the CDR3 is TGTGCCAGCAGCTATGAACGGTACTCTGGGGCCAACGTCCTGACTTTC. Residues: CASSYERYSGANVLTF.

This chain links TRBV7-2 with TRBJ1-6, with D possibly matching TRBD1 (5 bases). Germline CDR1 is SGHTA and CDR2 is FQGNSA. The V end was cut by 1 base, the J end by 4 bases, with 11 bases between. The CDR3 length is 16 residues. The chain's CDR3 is CASSLGRPGYNSPLHF. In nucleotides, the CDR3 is TGTGCCAGCAGCTTAGGGCGGCCAGGGTATAATTCACCCCTCCACTTT.

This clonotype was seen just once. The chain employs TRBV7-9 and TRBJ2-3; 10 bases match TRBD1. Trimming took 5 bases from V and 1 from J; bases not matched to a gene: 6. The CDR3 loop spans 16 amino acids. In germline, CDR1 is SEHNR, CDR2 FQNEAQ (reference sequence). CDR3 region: CASSRRTGGGTDTQYF. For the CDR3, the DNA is TGTGCCAGCAGCCGCAGGACAGGGGGTGGCACAGATACGCAGTATTTT.

CDR3 in amino acids: CASSPHGLADTQYF. The CDR3 DNA reads as TGTGCCAGCAGCCCACATGGACTTGCCGATACGCAGTATTTT. The chain joins TRBV14 to TRBJ2-3; D might be TRBD2 (5 bases). CDR3 length: 14 amino acids. Germline CDR1 reads SGHDN; CDR2 reads FVKESK. V dropped 4 bases and J dropped 6 bases, with 14 bases sitting between them.

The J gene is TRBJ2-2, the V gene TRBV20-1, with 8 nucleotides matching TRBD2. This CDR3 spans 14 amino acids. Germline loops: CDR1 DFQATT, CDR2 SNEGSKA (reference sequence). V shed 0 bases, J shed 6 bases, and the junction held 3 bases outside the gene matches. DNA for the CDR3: TGCAGTGCTAGAGACGGGGGGGCCTCCGGGGAGCTGTTTTTT. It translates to CSARDGGASGELFF.

Here the CDR3 reads CASGPGMNTEAFF. In nucleotides, the CDR3 is TGTGCTAGTGGGCCAGGGATGAACACTGAAGCTTTCTTT. The V gene is TRBV12-5, the J gene TRBJ1-1; tentative D call: TRBD1 (5 bases). CDR1 is LGHNT, CDR2 FRNRAP, per germline. This CDR3 spans 13 amino acids. Trimming cost V 6 bases and J 0 bases, with 8 bases left between them.

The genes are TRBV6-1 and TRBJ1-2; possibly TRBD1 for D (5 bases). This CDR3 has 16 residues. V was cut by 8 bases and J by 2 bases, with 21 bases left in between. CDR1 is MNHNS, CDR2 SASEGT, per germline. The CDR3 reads CASLLFYGGLNYGYTF. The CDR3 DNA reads TGTGCCAGCTTGCTCTTCTACGGGGGGTTAAACTATGGCTACACCTTC.

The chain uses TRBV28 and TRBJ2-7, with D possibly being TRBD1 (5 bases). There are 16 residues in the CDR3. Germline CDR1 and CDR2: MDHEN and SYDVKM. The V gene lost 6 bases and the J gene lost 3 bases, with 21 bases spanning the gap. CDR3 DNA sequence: TGTGCCAGCAGCCCCCCTGGGGCAGGCTACGACTACGAGCAGTACTTC. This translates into CASSPPGAGYDYEQYF.